The present T cell receptor beta chain was sequenced within a study of T-cell reconstitution after alpha-beta-depleted transplantation in children. This clonotype was found a few times. CDR1 is SEHNR and CDR2 is FQNEAQ in the germline V gene (reference sequence). V was clipped by 4 bases and J by 1 base; unmatched bases: 6. CDR3 length: 15 amino acids. Construction of the TCRbeta library involved unique molecular identifiers. Via MiXCR, TCRdb re-called the PCR reads, giving one row per CDR3 protein. Here the sample spans around 410,000 distinct CDR3 sequences, approximately 11% being singletons. The material was PBMCs from the stem cell graft donor, obtained from the stem cell graft. V and J are TRBV7-9 and TRBJ1-1; 7 bases map to TRBD1. The sequence was obtained from a human donor who donated a stem cell graft to a child with acute myeloid leukemia. CDR3 residues: CASSSRTGKNTEAFF. DNA of the CDR3: TGTGCCAGCAGCTCGAGGACAGGAAAGAACACTGAAGCTTTCTTT. Supplemented by reference TRBV7-9 and TRBJ1-1, the full variable domain reads DTGVSQNPRHKITKRGQNVTFRCDPISEHNRLYWYRQTLGQGPEFLTYFQNEAQLEKSRLLSDRFSAERPKGSFSTLEIQRTEQGDSAMYLCASSSRTGKNTEAFFGQGTRLTVV.